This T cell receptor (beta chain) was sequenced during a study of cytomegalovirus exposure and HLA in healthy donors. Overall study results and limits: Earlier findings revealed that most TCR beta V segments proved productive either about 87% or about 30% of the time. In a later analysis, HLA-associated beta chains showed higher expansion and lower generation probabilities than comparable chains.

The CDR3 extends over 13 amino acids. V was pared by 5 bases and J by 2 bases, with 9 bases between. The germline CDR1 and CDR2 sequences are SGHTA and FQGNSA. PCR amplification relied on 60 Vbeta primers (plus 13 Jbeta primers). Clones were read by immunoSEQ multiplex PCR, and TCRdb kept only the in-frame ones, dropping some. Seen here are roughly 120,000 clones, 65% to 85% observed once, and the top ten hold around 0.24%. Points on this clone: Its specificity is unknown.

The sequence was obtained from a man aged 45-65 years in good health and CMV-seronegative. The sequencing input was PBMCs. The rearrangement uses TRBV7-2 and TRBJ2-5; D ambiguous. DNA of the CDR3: TGTGCCAGCAGCCCTCCCCCGCAAGAGACCCAGTACTTC. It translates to CASSPPPQETQYF.